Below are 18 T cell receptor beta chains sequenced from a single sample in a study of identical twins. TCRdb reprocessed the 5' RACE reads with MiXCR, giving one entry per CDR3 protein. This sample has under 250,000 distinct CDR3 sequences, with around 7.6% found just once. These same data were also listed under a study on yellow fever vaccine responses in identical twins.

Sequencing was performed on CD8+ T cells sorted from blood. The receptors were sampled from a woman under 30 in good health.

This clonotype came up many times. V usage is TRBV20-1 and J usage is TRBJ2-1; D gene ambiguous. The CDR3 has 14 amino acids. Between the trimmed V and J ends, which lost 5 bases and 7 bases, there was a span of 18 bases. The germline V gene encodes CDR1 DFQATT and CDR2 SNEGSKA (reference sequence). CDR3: CSAPPDRYINEQFF. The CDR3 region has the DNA TGCAGTGCTCCTCCGGACCGGTATATTAATGAGCAGTTCTTC.

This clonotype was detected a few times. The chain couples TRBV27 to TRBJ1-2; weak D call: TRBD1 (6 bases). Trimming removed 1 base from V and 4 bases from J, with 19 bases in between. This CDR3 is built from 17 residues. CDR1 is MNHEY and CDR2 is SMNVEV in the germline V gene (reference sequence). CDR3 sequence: CASSLFPPAGAIYGYTF. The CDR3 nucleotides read TGTGCCAGCAGTTTATTCCCCCCAGCAGGGGCGATCTATGGCTACACCTTC.

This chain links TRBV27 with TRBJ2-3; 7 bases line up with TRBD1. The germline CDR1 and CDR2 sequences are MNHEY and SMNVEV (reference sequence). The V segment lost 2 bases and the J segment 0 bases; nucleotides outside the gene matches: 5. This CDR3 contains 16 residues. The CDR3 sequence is CASSLRDSLSTDTQYF. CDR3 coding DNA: TGTGCCAGCAGTTTACGGGACAGCCTTAGCACAGATACGCAGTATTTT.

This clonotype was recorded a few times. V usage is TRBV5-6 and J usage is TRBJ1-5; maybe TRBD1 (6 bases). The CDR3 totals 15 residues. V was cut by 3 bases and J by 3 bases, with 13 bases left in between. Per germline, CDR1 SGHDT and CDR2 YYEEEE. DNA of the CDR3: TGTGCCAGCAGCTGGGGGGGGGGCGACAATCAGCCCCAGCATTTT. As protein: CASSWGGGDNQPQHF.

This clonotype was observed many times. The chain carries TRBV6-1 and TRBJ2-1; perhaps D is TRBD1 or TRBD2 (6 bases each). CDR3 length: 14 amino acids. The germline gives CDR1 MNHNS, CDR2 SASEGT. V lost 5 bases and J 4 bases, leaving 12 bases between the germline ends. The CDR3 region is CASSKGGGYNEQFF. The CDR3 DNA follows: TGTGCCAGCAGTAAAGGAGGGGGTTACAATGAGCAGTTCTTC.

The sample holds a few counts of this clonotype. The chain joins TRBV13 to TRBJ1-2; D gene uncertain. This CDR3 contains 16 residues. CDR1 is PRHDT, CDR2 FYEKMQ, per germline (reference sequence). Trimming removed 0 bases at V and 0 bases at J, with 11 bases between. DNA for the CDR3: TGTGCCAGCAGCTTAGGAGGACGGAGTACTAACTATGGCTACACCTTC. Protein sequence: CASSLGGRSTNYGYTF.

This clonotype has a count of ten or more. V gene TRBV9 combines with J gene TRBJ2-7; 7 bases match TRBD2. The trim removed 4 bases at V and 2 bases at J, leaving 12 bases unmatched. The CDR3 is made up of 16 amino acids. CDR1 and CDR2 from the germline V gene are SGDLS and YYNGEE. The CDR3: CASSHDPSGVAYEQYF. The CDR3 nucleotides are TGTGCCAGCAGCCACGACCCTAGCGGCGTGGCCTACGAGCAGTACTTC.

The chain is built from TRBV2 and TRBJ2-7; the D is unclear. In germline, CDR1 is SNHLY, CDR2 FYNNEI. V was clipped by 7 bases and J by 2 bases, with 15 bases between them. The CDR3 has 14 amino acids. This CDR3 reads CASKDGDLAYEQYF. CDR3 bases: TGTGCCAGCAAAGATGGGGATTTAGCCTACGAGCAGTACTTC.

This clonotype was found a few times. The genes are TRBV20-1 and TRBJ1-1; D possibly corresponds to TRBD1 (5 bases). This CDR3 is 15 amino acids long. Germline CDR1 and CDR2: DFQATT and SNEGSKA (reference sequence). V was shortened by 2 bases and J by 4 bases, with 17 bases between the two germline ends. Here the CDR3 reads CSARSSSQGATEAFF. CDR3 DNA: TGCAGTGCTAGATCATCCTCCCAGGGTGCCACTGAAGCTTTCTTT.

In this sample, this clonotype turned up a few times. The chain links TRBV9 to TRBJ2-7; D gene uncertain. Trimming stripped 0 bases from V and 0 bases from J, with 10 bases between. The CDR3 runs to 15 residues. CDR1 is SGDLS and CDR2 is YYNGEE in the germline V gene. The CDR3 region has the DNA TGTGCCAGCAGCGTAGAGGTGGCACCCTCCTACGAGCAGTACTTC. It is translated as CASSVEVAPSYEQYF.

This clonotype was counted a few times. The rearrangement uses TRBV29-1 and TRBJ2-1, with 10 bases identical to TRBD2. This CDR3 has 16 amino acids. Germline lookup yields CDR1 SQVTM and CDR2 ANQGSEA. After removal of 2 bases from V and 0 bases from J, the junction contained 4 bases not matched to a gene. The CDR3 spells CSVESASGSSYNEQFF. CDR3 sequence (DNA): TGCAGCGTTGAATCGGCTAGCGGGAGCTCCTACAATGAGCAGTTCTTC.

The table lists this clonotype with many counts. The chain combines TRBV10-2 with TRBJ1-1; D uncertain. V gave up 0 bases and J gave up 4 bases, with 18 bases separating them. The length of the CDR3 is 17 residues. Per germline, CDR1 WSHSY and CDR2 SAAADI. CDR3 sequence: CASSESFGFYYGTEAFF. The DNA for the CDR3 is TGCGCCAGCAGTGAGTCGTTTGGGTTTTATTACGGCACTGAAGCTTTCTTT.

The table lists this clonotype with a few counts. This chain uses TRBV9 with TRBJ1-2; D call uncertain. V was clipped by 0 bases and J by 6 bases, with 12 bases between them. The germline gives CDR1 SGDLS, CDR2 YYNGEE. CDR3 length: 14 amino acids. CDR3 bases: TGTGCCAGCAGCGTAGTCGGGAGTGGCGATGGCTACACCTTC. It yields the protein CASSVVGSGDGYTF. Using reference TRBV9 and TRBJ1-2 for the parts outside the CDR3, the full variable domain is DSGVTQTPKHLITATGQRVTLRCSPRSGDLSVYWYQQSLDQGLQFLIQYYNGEERAKGNILERFSAQQFPDLHSELNLSSLELGDSALYFCASSVVGSGDGYTFGSGTRLTVV.

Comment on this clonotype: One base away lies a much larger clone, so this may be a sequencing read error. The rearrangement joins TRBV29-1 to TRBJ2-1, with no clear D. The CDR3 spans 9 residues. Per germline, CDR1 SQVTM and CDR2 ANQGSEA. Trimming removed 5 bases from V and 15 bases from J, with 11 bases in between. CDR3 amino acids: CSVNVGLFF. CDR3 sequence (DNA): TGCAGCGTTAATGTAGGGCTGTTCTTC.

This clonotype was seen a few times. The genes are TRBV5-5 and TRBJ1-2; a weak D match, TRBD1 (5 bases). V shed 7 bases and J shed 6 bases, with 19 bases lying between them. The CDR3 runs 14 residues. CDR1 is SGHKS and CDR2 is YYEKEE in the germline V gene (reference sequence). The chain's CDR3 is CASLPRTVGDGYTF. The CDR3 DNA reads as TGTGCCAGCTTACCGCGCACCGTGGGGGATGGCTACACCTTC.

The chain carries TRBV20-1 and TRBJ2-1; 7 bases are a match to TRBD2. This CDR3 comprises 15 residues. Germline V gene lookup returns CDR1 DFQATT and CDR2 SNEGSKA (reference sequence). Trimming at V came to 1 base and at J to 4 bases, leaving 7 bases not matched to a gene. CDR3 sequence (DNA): TGCAGTGCTAGAGGAGCAACTAGCGAGTACAATGAGCAGTTCTTC. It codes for CSARGATSEYNEQFF.

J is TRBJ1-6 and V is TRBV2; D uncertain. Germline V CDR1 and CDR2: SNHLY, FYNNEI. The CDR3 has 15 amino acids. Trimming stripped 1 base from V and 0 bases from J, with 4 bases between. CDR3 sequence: CASSEGYSYNSPLHF. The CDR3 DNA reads TGTGCCAGCAGTGAAGGTTACTCCTATAATTCACCCCTCCACTTT.

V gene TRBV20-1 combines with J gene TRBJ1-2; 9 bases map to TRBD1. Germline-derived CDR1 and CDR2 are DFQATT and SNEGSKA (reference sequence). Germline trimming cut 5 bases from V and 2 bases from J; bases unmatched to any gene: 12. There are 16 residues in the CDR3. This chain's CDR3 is CSASLRDRVGNYGYTF. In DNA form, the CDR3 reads TGCAGTGCTTCCCTCCGGGACAGGGTGGGAAACTATGGCTACACCTTC.